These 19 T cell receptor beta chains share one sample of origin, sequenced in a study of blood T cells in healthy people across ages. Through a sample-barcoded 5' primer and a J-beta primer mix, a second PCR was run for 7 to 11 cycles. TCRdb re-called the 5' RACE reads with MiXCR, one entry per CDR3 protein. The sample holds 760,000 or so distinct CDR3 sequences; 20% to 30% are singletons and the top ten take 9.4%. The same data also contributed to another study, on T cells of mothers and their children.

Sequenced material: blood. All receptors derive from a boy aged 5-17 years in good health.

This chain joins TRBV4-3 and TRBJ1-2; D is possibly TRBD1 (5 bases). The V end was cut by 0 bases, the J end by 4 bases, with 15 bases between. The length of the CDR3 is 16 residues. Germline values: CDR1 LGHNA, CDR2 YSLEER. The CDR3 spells CASSQDGGTGTYGYTF. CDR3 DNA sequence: TGCGCCAGCAGCCAAGACGGAGGCACTGGGACCTATGGCTACACCTTC.

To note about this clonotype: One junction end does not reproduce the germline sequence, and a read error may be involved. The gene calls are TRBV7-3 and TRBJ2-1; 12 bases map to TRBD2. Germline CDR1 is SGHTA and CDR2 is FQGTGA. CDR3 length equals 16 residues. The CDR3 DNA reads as TGTGCCAGCAGCGTAACCGGGACTAGCGGGTACAATGAGCAGTTCTTC. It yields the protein CASSVTGTSGYNEQFF.

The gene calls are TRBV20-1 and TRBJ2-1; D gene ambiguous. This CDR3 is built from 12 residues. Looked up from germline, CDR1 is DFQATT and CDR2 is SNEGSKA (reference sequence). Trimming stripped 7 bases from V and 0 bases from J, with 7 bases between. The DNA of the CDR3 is TGCAGTGGTCGAGGCTCCTACAATGAGCAGTTCTTC. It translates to CSGRGSYNEQFF.

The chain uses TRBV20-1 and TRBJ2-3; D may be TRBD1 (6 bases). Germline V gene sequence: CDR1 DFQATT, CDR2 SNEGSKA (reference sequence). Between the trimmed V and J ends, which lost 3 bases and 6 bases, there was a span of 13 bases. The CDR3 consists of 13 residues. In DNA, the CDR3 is TGCAGTGCTAGGGACAGTCCGGGGGATACGCAGTATTTT. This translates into CSARDSPGDTQYF.

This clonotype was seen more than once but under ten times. The CDR3 nucleotides are TGTGCCAGCACCCCCGTTGGTTGCAACACTGAAGCTTTCTTT. This encodes CASTPVGCNTEAFF. This rearrangement joins TRBV6-6 to TRBJ1-1; D uncertain. Germline V gene data show CDR1 as MNHNY and CDR2 as SVGAGI (reference sequence). This CDR3 contains 14 residues. V was pared by 7 bases and J by 2 bases, with 14 bases between.

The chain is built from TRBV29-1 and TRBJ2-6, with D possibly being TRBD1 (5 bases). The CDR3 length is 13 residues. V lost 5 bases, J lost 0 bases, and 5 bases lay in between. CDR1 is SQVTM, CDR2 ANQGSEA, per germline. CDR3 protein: CSVQGSGANVLTF. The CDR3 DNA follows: TGCAGCGTTCAGGGCTCTGGGGCCAACGTCCTGACTTTC.

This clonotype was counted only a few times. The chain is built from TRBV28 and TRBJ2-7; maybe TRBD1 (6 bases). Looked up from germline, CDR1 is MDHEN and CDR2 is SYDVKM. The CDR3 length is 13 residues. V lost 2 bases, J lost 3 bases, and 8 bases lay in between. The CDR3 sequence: CASSLNRVYEQYF. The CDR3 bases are TGTGCCAGCAGTTTAAACAGGGTCTACGAGCAGTACTTC.

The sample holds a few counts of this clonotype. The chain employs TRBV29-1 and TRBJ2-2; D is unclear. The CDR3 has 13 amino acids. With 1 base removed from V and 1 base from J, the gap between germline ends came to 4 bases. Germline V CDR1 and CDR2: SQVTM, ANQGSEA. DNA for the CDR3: TGCAGCGTTGAAGTCCAGAACACCGGGGAGCTGTTTTTT. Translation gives CSVEVQNTGELFF.

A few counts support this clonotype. CDR3 in amino acids: CASLTSGGGETQYF. The CDR3 coding sequence is TGTGCCAGCCTGACTAGCGGAGGGGGAGAGACCCAGTACTTC. The chain employs TRBV6-2 or TRBV6-3 and TRBJ2-5, with 9 bases lining up with TRBD2. CDR3 length: 14 amino acids. Germline values: CDR1 MNHEY, CDR2 SVGEGT. V was pared by 8 bases and J by 4 bases, with 8 bases of the junction left unmatched.

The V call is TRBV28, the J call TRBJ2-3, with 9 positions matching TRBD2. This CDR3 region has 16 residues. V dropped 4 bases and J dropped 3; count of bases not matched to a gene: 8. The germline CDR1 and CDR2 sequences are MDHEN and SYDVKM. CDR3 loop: CASSSPAGGTTDTQYF. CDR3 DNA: TGTGCCAGCAGTTCTCCAGCGGGAGGTACTACAGATACGCAGTATTTT.

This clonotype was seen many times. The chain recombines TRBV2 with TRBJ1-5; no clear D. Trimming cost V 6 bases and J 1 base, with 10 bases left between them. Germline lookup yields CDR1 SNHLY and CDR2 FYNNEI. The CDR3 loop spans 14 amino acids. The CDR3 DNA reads TGTGCCAGCAGCGTGGCGGGGAGCAATCAGCCCCAGCATTTT. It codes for CASSVAGSNQPQHF.

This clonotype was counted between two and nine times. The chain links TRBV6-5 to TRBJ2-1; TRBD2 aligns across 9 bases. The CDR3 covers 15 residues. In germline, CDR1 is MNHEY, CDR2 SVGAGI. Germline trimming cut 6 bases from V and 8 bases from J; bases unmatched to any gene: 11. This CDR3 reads CASRTGTSFRDEQFF. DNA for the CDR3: TGTGCCAGCAGAACCGGGACTAGCTTCCGGGATGAGCAGTTCTTC.

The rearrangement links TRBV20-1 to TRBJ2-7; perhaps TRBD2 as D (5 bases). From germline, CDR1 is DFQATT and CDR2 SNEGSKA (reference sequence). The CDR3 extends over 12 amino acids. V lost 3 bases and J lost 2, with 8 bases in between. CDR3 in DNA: TGCAGTGCTAGTCTCGGGACCTACGAGCAGTACTTC. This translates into CSASLGTYEQYF.

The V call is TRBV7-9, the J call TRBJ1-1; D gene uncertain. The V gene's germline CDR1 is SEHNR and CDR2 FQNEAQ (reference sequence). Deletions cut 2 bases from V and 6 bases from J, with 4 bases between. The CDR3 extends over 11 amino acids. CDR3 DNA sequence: TGTGCCAGCAGCTTAAGGCCTGAAGCTTTCTTT. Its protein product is CASSLRPEAFF.

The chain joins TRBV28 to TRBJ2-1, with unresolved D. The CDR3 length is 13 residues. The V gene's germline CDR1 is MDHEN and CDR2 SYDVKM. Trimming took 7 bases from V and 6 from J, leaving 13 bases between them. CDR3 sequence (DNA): TGTGCCAGCACCGCTTCCGGAGTCAATGAGCAGTTCTTC. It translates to CASTASGVNEQFF.

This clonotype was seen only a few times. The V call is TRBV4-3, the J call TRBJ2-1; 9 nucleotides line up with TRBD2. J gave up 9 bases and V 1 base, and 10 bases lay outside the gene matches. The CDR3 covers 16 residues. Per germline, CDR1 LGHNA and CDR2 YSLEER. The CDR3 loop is CASSQALAAGGVEQFF. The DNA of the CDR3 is TGCGCCAGCAGCCAAGCGTTGGCAGCGGGGGGTGTTGAGCAGTTCTTC.

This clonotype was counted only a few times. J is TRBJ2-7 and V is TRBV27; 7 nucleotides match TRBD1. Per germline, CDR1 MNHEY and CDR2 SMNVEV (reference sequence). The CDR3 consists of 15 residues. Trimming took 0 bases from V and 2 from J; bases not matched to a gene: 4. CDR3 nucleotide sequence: TGTGCCAGCAGTTTATCGGTGGGACAGCCCTACGAGCAGTACTTC. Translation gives CASSLSVGQPYEQYF.

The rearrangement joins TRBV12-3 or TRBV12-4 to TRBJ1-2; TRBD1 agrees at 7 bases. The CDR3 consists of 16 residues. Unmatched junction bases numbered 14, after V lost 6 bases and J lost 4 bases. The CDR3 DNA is TGTGCCAGCAGCACGACACCAGGGGGAGGCCGCTATGGCTACACCTTC. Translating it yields CASSTTPGGGRYGYTF.

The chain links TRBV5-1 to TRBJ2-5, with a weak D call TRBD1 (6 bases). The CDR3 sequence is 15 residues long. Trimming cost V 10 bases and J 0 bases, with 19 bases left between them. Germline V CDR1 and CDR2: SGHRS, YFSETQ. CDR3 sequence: CACWTERDNQETQYF. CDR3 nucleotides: TGCGCCTGTTGGACCGAGAGGGACAACCAAGAGACCCAGTACTTC.